Each of the 23 T cell receptor beta chains below was sequenced from the same sample in a study of T-cell memory formation after mild COVID-19. A single record per CDR3 protein comes from TCRdb applying MiXCR to the 5' RACE reads. The data contain 250,000 to 400,000 distinct CDR3 sequences, about 13% of them singletons. Sequencing used PBMCs or a T cell subset sorted from them (not recorded which). All receptors come from a man between 18 and 35 years old who had mild COVID-19 (a few samples of this study predate the infection). Cell type and time point are not known.

CDR3 DNA sequence: TGTGCCAGCAGTCTTTGGATCGGGGGTCGGCGAGGGACCCAGTACTTC. Protein sequence: CASSLWIGGRRGTQYF. V usage is TRBV7-9 and J usage is TRBJ2-5; a weak D match, TRBD2 (6 bases). Germline assignment: CDR1 SEHNR and CDR2 FQNEAQ (reference sequence). V lost 6 bases and J lost 7, with 24 bases in between. This CDR3 has 16 residues.

The chain uses TRBV4-3 and TRBJ1-1; 8 nucleotides agree with TRBD1. Germline trimming cut 0 bases from V and 5 bases from J; bases unmatched to any gene: 2. The germline V gene has CDR1 LGHNA and CDR2 YSLEER. The CDR3 has 14 residues. In DNA, the CDR3 is TGCGCCAGCAGCCAAGACAGGGGGCGAACTGAAGCTTTCTTT. This encodes CASSQDRGRTEAFF.

CDR3 loop: CASRGAAGLTDTQYF. The CDR3 DNA is TGTGCCAGCAGAGGGGCAGCCGGCCTCACAGATACGCAGTATTTT. This chain uses TRBV27 with TRBJ2-3, with D tentatively TRBD1 (5 bases). Germline V lookup: CDR1 MNHEY, CDR2 SMNVEV (reference sequence). The CDR3 has 15 amino acids. V gave up 6 bases and J gave up 2 bases, with 15 bases separating them.

V gene TRBV6-6 combines with J gene TRBJ2-2; D possibly corresponds to TRBD2 (7 bases). V lost 7 bases and J lost 2, with 11 bases in between. This CDR3 spans 14 amino acids. In germline, CDR1 is MNHNY, CDR2 SVGAGI (reference sequence). CDR3 DNA sequence: TGTGCCAGCAACAGGGACTATAACACCGGGGAGCTGTTTTTT. This translates into CASNRDYNTGELFF.

This clonotype has just a few counts. CDR3 amino acids: CASSQAVHLGARNQPQHF. The DNA of the CDR3 is TGCGCCAGCAGCCAAGCGGTGCATCTAGGGGCGCGCAATCAGCCCCAGCATTTT. This rearrangement joins TRBV4-1 to TRBJ1-5; tentative D call: TRBD1 (5 bases). Germline V gene data show CDR1 as MGHRA and CDR2 as YSYEKL. The CDR3 totals 18 residues. V was shortened by 1 base and J by 2 bases, with 18 bases between the two germline ends.

This chain uses TRBV13 with TRBJ2-1, with 13 bases fitting TRBD2. Germline V lookup: CDR1 PRHDT, CDR2 FYEKMQ (reference sequence). The CDR3 is 16 amino acids. With 5 bases clipped from V and 7 bases from J, the junction kept 8 bases outside the gene matches. The CDR3 nucleotides read TGTGCCAGCAGCGGAAGACTAGCGGGGGGACCTAATGAGCAGTTCTTC. Translated: CASSGRLAGGPNEQFF.

A few counts support this clonotype. This chain uses TRBV12-3 or TRBV12-4 with TRBJ2-2; D perhaps matches TRBD2 (8 bases). Trimming shortened V by 5 bases and J by 6 bases, and 16 bases separated the two germline ends. The CDR3 consists of 15 residues. The CDR3 protein is CASSPREGASGELFF. Written as DNA, the CDR3 is TGTGCCAGCAGTCCTCGGGAGGGGGCCTCCGGGGAGCTGTTTTTT.

This clonotype was observed a handful of times. The chain couples TRBV29-1 to TRBJ2-2; the match to TRBD2 covers 10 bases. Trimming cost V 6 bases and J 6 bases; bases outside gene matches: 4. The CDR3 has 13 amino acids. Germline V lookup: CDR1 SQVTM, CDR2 ANQGSEA. The CDR3 sequence: CSVKAGGPGELFF. CDR3 coding DNA: TGCAGCGTCAAAGCGGGGGGGCCCGGGGAGCTGTTTTTT.

This clonotype has just a few counts. This chain connects TRBV7-9 to TRBJ2-1; 7 nucleotides agree with TRBD1. Germline CDR1 reads SEHNR; CDR2 reads FQNEAQ (reference sequence). This CDR3 contains 16 residues. Germline trimming cut 1 base from V and 4 bases from J; bases unmatched to any gene: 7. The CDR3 loop is CASSLVSGTAYNEQFF. CDR3 in DNA: TGTGCCAGCAGCTTAGTATCCGGGACAGCATACAATGAGCAGTTCTTC.

The rearrangement uses TRBV7-3 and TRBJ2-2; 12 bases are shared with TRBD2. CDR1 is SGHTA, CDR2 FQGTGA, per germline. The CDR3 covers 15 residues. V shed 5 bases and J 5 bases; nucleotides not matched to a gene: 3. CDR3 in amino acids: CASSLAGGQTGELFF. In DNA, the CDR3 is TGTGCCAGCAGCCTAGCGGGGGGGCAAACCGGGGAGCTGTTTTTT. The whole variable domain, filled in from reference TRBV7-3 and TRBJ2-2, reads GAGVSQTPSNKVTEKGKYVELRCDPISGHTALYWYRQSLGQGPEFLIYFQGTGAADDSGLPNDRFFAVRPEGSVSTLKIQRTERGDSAVYLCASSLAGGQTGELFFGEGSRLTVL.

The chain couples TRBV7-8 to TRBJ2-3; TRBD2 aligns across 9 bases. CDR1 is SGHVS and CDR2 is FQNEAQ in the germline V gene. CDR3 length equals 16 residues. The trim removed 1 base at V and 10 bases at J, leaving 12 bases unmatched. The CDR3 loop is CASSLVGGGVSRAQYF. The CDR3 bases are TGTGCCAGCAGCTTAGTTGGCGGGGGGGTCTCCCGGGCGCAGTATTTT.

This clonotype was seen more than once but under ten times. CDR3 loop: CASSLDRDLEAFF. CDR3 DNA: TGTGCCAGCTCTCTGGACAGGGACCTTGAAGCTTTCTTT. This chain links TRBV18 with TRBJ1-1; 8 positions match TRBD1. V lost 6 bases and J lost 7; bases outside the gene matches: 7. This CDR3 region has 13 residues. Germline V CDR1 and CDR2: KGHSH, LQKENI.

This sequence joins TRBV2 and TRBJ2-6, with TRBD2 as a possible D gene (5 bases). The CDR3 has 15 amino acids. V lost 2 bases and J lost 4, with 9 bases in between. Germline CDR1 and CDR2: SNHLY and FYNNEI. CDR3 in DNA: TGTGCCAGCAGTGAAACGGAGGCCGGGGCCAACGTCCTGACTTTC. This codes for CASSETEAGANVLTF.

This clonotype has only a few counts. The CDR3 DNA reads as TGTGCCAGCAGTTACTCGACAGGGCCGAACACTGAAGCTTTCTTT. Translating it yields CASSYSTGPNTEAFF. The genes are TRBV6-5 and TRBJ1-1; 7 nucleotides line up with TRBD1. The CDR3 is 15 residues long. V lost 0 bases and J lost 1; bases outside the gene matches: 2. CDR1 is MNHEY and CDR2 is SVGAGI in the germline V gene.

The sample holds many counts of this clonotype. V usage is TRBV6-2 or TRBV6-3 and J usage is TRBJ2-2; weak D call: TRBD1 (5 bases). Germline V gene lookup returns CDR1 MNHEY and CDR2 SVGEGT. The CDR3 is 13 amino acids. Between the trimmed V and J ends, which lost 7 bases and 2 bases, there was a span of 8 bases. CDR3 coding DNA: TGTGCCAGCACAAGGGGAAACACCGGGGAGCTGTTTTTT. The encoded protein is CASTRGNTGELFF.

This clonotype was found many times. This chain links TRBV18 with TRBJ2-5, with D uncertain. The CDR3 spans 13 residues. Germline V gives CDR1 KGHSH, CDR2 LQKENI. V dropped 3 bases and J dropped 5 bases, with 10 bases sitting between them. CDR3 nucleotides: TGTGCCAGCTCACCGCCGGGTTCGGAGACCCAGTACTTC. Its protein product is CASSPPGSETQYF.

This clonotype was seen a handful of times. V is TRBV10-3 and J is TRBJ2-7; D uncertain. V lost 10 bases and J 3 bases, leaving 10 bases between the germline ends. The CDR3 loop spans 11 amino acids. Germline values: CDR1 ENHRY, CDR2 SYGVKD. The CDR3 is CATATGYEQYV. DNA for the CDR3: TGTGCCACCGCGACGGGCTACGAGCAGTACGTC.

In its sample, this clonotype was seen a few times. The chain is built from TRBV9 and TRBJ1-1; TRBD1 agrees at 7 bases. CDR1 and CDR2 (germline): SGDLS, YYNGEE. With V trimmed by 5 bases and J by 5 bases, 6 bases remained unmatched. CDR3 length: 13 amino acids. CDR3 sequence reads: CASSSTGKTEAFF. CDR3 sequence (DNA): TGTGCCAGCAGTTCGACAGGGAAGACTGAAGCTTTCTTT.

V gene TRBV12-3 or TRBV12-4 combines with J gene TRBJ2-5; D tentatively reads TRBD1 or TRBD2 (6 bases each). Trimming took off 3 bases at V and 2 bases at J, with 13 bases between the two ends. This CDR3 contains 15 residues. CDR3 DNA: TGTGCCAGCAGTTTTCGGCGGGGACATCAAGAGACCCAGTACTTC. Translated: CASSFRRGHQETQYF.

V usage is TRBV29-1 and J usage is TRBJ2-2; 8 nucleotides align to TRBD1. Germline CDR1 and CDR2: SQVTM and ANQGSEA. With V trimmed by 1 base and J by 4 bases, 8 bases remained unmatched. CDR3 length: 16 amino acids. For the CDR3, the DNA is TGCAGCGTTGAAGGGTGGGGACAGGTGGCCACCGGGGAGCTGTTTTTT. Translation gives CSVEGWGQVATGELFF.

This chain links TRBV14 with TRBJ1-6; 7 bases agree with TRBD1. This CDR3 has 17 residues. V shed 4 bases, J shed 4 bases, and the junction held 10 bases outside the gene matches. The germline V gene has CDR1 SGHDN and CDR2 FVKESK. CDR3 DNA sequence: TGTGCCAGCAGCCGTGGGGACAGTATAGCTTATAATTCACCCCTCCACTTT. Translated: CASSRGDSIAYNSPLHF.

This clonotype was observed at least ten times. The chain employs TRBV7-7 and TRBJ2-7; 9 nucleotides agree with TRBD2. CDR3 length: 15 amino acids. Germline-derived CDR1 and CDR2 are SSHAT and FNYEAQ (reference sequence). CDR3 amino acids: CASSDKRGASYEQYV. DNA for the CDR3: TGTGCTAGCAGCGATAAGCGGGGGGCCAGCTACGAGCAGTACGTC.

This clonotype showed up just a few times. The V and J genes are TRBV18 and TRBJ2-3, with D possibly TRBD2 on 6 matching bases. This CDR3 comprises 15 residues. Per the germline V gene, CDR1 is KGHSH and CDR2 is LQKENI. V lost 1 base to trimming and J lost 4 bases, with 12 bases between them. The CDR3 coding sequence is TGTGCCAGCTCACCACGGGGCGGGGCAGCAGATACGCAGTATTTT. Amino acid sequence: CASSPRGGAADTQYF.